The 6 T cell receptor beta chains listed next were all sequenced from one sample in a study of T cell changes during pregnancy in multiple sclerosis. Sequenced by immunoSEQ multiplex PCR; TCRdb stores in-frame clones only, minus some. Here the sample spans 25,000 to 30,000 clones, around 90% being singletons. The sample consisted of CD8+ T cells from peripheral blood mononuclear cells, taken before pregnancy. These receptors were obtained from a female donor with multiple sclerosis, enrolled in a pregnancy study.

This clone came up many times. The gene calls are TRBV4-2 and TRBJ1-6, with no clear D. Trimming shortened V by 4 bases and J by 10 bases, and 35 bases separated the two germline ends. Germline V CDR1 and CDR2: LGHNA, YNFKEQ. The CDR3 has 21 residues. CDR3 protein: CASSRGEAFPWAVIPGSPLHF. The CDR3 DNA reads as TGTGCCAGCAGCCGCGGGGAGGCTTTTCCCTGGGCGGTGATCCCGGGGTCACCCCTCCACTTT.

The V gene is TRBV29-1, the J gene TRBJ1-2; D is unclear. V shed 3 bases and J shed 3 bases, with 5 bases lying between them. The CDR3 has 11 residues. The germline CDR1 and CDR2 sequences are SQVTM and ANQGSEA. Here the CDR3 DNA reads TGCAGCGTTGACCCGTACTATGGCTACACCTTC. The encoded protein is CSVDPYYGYTF.

The chain carries TRBV9 and TRBJ1-2; a possible D gene is TRBD1 (5 bases). The germline CDR1 and CDR2 sequences are SGDLS and YYNGEE. The ends were cut back, 7 bases at V and 2 bases at J, with 12 bases in the middle. This CDR3 is 13 amino acids long. The CDR3 DNA follows: TGTGCCAGCGCGGGGCAGAACAACTATGGCTACACCTTC. Protein: CASAGQNNYGYTF.

The chain carries TRBV30 and TRBJ1-3; 7 bases align to TRBD1. The junction had 5 bases not matched to a gene; V was cut back by 6 bases and J by 0 bases. The CDR3 is 14 amino acids. The germline CDR1 and CDR2 sequences are GTSNPN and SVGIG (reference sequence). The CDR3 reads CACRQGHSGNTIYF. The CDR3 nucleotides are TGTGCCTGCAGACAGGGACACTCTGGAAACACCATATATTTT.

The rearrangement links TRBV13 to TRBJ1-1; D might be TRBD1 (5 bases). This CDR3 comprises 14 residues. The V gene's germline CDR1 is PRHDT and CDR2 FYEKMQ (reference sequence). The V gene lost 1 base and the J gene lost 1 base, with 7 bases spanning the gap. The CDR3 loop is CASSLEGSNTEAFF. DNA for the CDR3: TGTGCCAGCAGCTTAGAGGGGTCGAACACTGAAGCTTTCTTT.

The chain combines TRBV11-2 with TRBJ2-7; weak D call: TRBD1 (5 bases). V lost 1 base and J 1 base, leaving 17 bases between the germline ends. The CDR3 contains 17 residues. The germline gives CDR1 SGHAT, CDR2 FQNNGV. CDR3 bases: TGTGCCAGCAGCTTAGCCCCCGCCGACAGTTTTTCCTACGAGCAGTACTTC. This gives the protein CASSLAPADSFSYEQYF.